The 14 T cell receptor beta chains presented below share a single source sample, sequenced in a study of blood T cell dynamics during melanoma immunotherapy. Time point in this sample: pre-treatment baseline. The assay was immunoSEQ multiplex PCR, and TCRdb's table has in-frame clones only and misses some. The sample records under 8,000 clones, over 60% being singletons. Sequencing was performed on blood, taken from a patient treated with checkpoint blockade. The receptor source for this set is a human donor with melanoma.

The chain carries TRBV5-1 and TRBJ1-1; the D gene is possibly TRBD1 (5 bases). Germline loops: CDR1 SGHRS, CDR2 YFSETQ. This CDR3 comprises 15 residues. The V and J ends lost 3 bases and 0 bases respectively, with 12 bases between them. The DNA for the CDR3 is TGCGCCAGCAGCTCCCGGGGGGGACTGAACACTGAAGCTTTCTTT. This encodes CASSSRGGLNTEAFF.

This CDR3 reads CASSSRVPGELFF. DNA of the CDR3: TGTGCCAGCAGCTCCAGGGTACCCGGGGAGCTGTTTTTT. The chain combines TRBV7-6 with TRBJ2-2; maybe TRBD1 (5 bases). Trimming pared 4 bases from V and 6 bases from J, leaving 9 bases between. The germline gives CDR1 SGHVS, CDR2 FNYEAQ. The CDR3 consists of 13 residues. Full variable domain (outside the CDR3, taken from reference TRBV7-6 and TRBJ2-2): GAGVSQSPRYKVTKRGQDVALRCDPISGHVSLYWYRQALGQGPEFLTYFNYEAQQDKSGLPNDRFSAERPEGSISTLTIQRTEQRDSAMYRCASSSRVPGELFFGEGSRLTVL.

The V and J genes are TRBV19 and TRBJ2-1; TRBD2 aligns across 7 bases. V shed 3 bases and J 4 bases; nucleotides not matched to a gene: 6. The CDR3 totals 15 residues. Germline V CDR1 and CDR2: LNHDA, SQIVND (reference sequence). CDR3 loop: CASSMKGGGYNEQFF. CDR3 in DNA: TGTGCCAGTAGTATGAAGGGCGGGGGTTACAATGAGCAGTTCTTC.

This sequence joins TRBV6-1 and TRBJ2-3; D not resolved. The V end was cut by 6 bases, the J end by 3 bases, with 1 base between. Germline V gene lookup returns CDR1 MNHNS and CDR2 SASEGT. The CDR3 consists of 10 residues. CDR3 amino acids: CASRTDTQYF. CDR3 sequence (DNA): TGTGCCAGCAGGACAGATACGCAGTATTTT.

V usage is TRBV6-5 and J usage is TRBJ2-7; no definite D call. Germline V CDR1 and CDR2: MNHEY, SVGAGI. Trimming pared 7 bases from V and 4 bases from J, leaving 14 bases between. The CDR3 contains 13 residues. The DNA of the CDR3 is TGTGCCAGCACCCGCTTAGGGCAATACGAGCAGTACTTC. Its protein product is CASTRLGQYEQYF.

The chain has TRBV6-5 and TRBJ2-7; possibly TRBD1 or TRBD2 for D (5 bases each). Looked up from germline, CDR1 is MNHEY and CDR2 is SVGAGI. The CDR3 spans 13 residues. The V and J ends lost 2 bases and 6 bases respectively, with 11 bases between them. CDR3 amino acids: CASSYLGTLEQYF. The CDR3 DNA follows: TGTGCCAGCAGTTACCTGGGGACCCTCGAGCAGTACTTC.

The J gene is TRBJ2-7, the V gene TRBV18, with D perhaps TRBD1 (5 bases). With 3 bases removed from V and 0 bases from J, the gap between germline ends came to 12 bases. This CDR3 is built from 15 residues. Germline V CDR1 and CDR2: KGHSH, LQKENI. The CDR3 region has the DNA TGTGCCAGCTCACCGGACACAAACCCCTCCTACGAGCAGTACTTC. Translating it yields CASSPDTNPSYEQYF.

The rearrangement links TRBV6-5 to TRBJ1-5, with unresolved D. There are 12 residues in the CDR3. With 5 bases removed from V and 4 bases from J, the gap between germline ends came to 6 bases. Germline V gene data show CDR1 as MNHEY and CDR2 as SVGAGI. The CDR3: CASSVLNQPQHF. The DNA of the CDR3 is TGTGCCAGCAGTGTCCTAAATCAGCCCCAGCATTTT.

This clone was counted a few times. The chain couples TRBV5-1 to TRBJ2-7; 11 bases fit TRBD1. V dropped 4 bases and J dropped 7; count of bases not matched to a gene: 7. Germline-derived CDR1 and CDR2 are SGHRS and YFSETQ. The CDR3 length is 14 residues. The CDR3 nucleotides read TGCGCCAGCAGCCGTGAGGGACAGGGGGAAGAGCAGTACTTC. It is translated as CASSREGQGEEQYF.

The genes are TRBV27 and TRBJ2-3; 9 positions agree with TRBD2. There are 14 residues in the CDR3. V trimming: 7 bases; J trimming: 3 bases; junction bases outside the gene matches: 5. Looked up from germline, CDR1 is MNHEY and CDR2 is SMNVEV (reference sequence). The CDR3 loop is CASMSSGRTDTQYF. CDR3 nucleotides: TGTGCCAGCATGTCCAGCGGGAGGACAGATACGCAGTATTTT.

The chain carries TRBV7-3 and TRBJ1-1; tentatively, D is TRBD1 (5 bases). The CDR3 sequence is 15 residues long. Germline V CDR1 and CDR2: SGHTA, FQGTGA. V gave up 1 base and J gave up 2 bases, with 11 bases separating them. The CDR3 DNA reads TGTGCCAGCAGCTTAAGGGGGGAGAAAAACACTGAAGCTTTCTTT. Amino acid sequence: CASSLRGEKNTEAFF. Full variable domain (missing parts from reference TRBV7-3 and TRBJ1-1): GAGVSQTPSNKVTEKGKYVELRCDPISGHTALYWYRQSLGQGPEFLIYFQGTGAADDSGLPNDRFFAVRPEGSVSTLKIQRTERGDSAVYLCASSLRGEKNTEAFFGQGTRLTVV.

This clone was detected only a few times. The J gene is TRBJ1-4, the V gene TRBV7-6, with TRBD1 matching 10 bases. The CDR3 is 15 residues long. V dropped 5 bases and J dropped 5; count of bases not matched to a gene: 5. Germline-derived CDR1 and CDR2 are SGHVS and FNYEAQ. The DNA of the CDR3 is TGTGCCAGCAGCCGGACAGGGGGTCCAAATGAAAAACTGTTTTTT. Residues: CASSRTGGPNEKLFF.

The CDR3, as DNA: TGTGCCAGCAGCTTGGGGACAGATCGAGCTTTCTTT. It translates to CASSLGTDRAFF. The gene calls are TRBV5-4 and TRBJ1-1; tentative D call: TRBD1 (6 bases). The CDR3 length is 12 residues. Trimming cost V 0 bases and J 10 bases, with 10 bases left between them. CDR1 is SGHNT, CDR2 YYREEE, per germline (reference sequence).

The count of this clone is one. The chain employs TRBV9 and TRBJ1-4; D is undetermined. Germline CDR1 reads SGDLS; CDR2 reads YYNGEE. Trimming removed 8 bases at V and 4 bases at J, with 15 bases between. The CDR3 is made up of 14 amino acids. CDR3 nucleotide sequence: TGTGCCAGTAACCGGGAACAGTTTAATGAAAAACTGTTTTTT. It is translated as CASNREQFNEKLFF.